This T cell receptor beta chain was sequenced during a study of blood T cell repertoires in COVID-19. About the study: T cells, B-cell-depleted T cells, or PBMCs provided the cDNA or gDNA that served as material.

Germline V gene data show CDR1 as SGDLS and CDR2 as YYNGEE. There are 14 residues in the CDR3. V lost 4 bases and J lost 5, with 15 bases in between. Using immunoSEQ multiplex PCR, the repertoire was profiled, and TCRdb retains in-frame clones only, with some absent. The data contain some 73,000 clones, about 85% of them singletons. Sequencing was performed on peripheral blood. The sequence derives from a woman at least 80 years old with active or convalescent COVID-19. J is TRBJ1-2 and V is TRBV9; D gene uncertain. In DNA form, the CDR3 reads TGTGCCAGCAGCCCCCATGGAGGCCAATATGGCTACACCTTC. Translating it yields CASSPHGGQYGYTF.